The 22 T cell receptor beta chains in this list originate from one sample, sequenced in a study of post-analysis software for immune sequencing data (dated by TCRdb to 2015 to 2017). Summary of the overall study and its limitations: Roughly 5 TRBV segments, including TRBV5-6, TRBV5-1 and TRBV20-1, were significantly more frequent in patients than controls.

Library generation was performed with PCR. Instrument on record: Illumina HiSeq 2500. To reduce PCR and sequencing biases, unique molecular identifiers were built into the TCR beta cDNA libraries. TCRdb reprocessed the public reads (quality trimming at Q25 with fastp, clone calling with MiXCR) and kept in-frame beta chains. Rows are combined by CDR3 protein, so each entry shows the most common genes and DNA. This sample gives a few hundred thousand distinct CDR3 sequences in total; roughly 34% of them show up just once. Approximately 6% of the sample belongs to the ten largest clones. Their antigen targets remain unknown. Material for sequencing was blood. All receptors come from a girl under 18 with multiple sclerosis.

The chain combines TRBV20-1 with TRBJ2-7; D gene uncertain. This CDR3 contains 11 residues. The V gene's germline CDR1 is DFQATT and CDR2 SNEGSKA (reference sequence). Trimming stripped 1 base from V and 1 base from J, with 2 bases between. This chain's CDR3 is CSARVSYEQYF. In DNA, the CDR3 is TGCAGTGCTAGAGTGTCCTACGAGCAGTACTTC.

The chain has TRBV3-1 and TRBJ2-5, with D possibly TRBD1 on 6 matching bases. The DNA end is a closer match to TRBJ2-7, so the J assignment may be wrong. The CDR3 length is 15 residues. The germline gives CDR1 LGHDT, CDR2 YNNKEL (reference sequence). The CDR3 region is CASSGEVAGAYEQYF. CDR3 nucleotide sequence: TGTGCCAGCAGCGGAGAGGTGGCAGGGGCCTACGAGCAGTACTTC.

This sequence joins TRBV27 and TRBJ1-1; D is undetermined. Germline V gene data show CDR1 as MNHEY and CDR2 as SMNVEV (reference sequence). V gave up 9 bases and J gave up 1 base, with 12 bases separating them. The length of the CDR3 is 13 residues. CDR3 sequence reads: CARRSPGNTEAFF. CDR3 bases: TGTGCCAGGCGCAGTCCAGGGAACACTGAAGCTTTCTTT.

This clonotype turned up a few times. This chain links TRBV20-1 with TRBJ2-3; 7 nucleotides line up with TRBD1. Germline lookup yields CDR1 DFQATT and CDR2 SNEGSKA (reference sequence). V trimming: 4 bases; J trimming: 7 bases; junction bases outside the gene matches: 5. There are 12 residues in the CDR3. Here the CDR3 reads CSAMTGTNTQYF. The CDR3 DNA sequence: TGCAGTGCTATGACAGGGACAAATACGCAGTATTTT.

V is TRBV7-8 and J is TRBJ1-2; TRBD1 might be the D (5 bases). V lost 2 bases, J lost 6 bases, and 16 bases lay in between. The CDR3 consists of 15 residues. The V gene's germline CDR1 is SGHVS and CDR2 FQNEAQ. CDR3 region: CASSLSRQGGDGYTF. The CDR3 DNA follows: TGTGCCAGCAGCTTATCTCGGCAGGGAGGAGATGGCTACACCTTC.

The chain uses TRBV18 and TRBJ1-4, with TRBD1 matching over 7 bases. Germline CDR1 is KGHSH and CDR2 is LQKENI. Trimming removed 6 bases from V and 8 bases from J; junction bases left unmatched: 15. The CDR3 totals 16 residues. The CDR3 spells CASSLTGTDVREKLFF. In DNA, the CDR3 is TGTGCCAGCTCGCTCACCGGGACAGACGTAAGGGAAAAACTGTTTTTT.

The chain combines TRBV7-2 with TRBJ2-3; TRBD2 agrees at 12 bases. The CDR3 has 17 residues. Germline-derived CDR1 and CDR2 are SGHTA and FQGNSA. The J segment lost 6 bases and the V segment lost 6 bases, leaving 13 bases of the junction unmatched. The DNA of the CDR3 is TGTGCCAGCAGTTTCCTCCTAGCGGGGGGGCGTTCGGATACGCAGTATTTT. Translating it yields CASSFLLAGGRSDTQYF.

This clonotype was counted ten times or more. The chain recombines TRBV10-2 with TRBJ2-7; tentatively, D is TRBD1 (5 bases). The V gene's germline CDR1 is WSHSY and CDR2 SAAADI. Trimming shortened V by 3 bases and J by 1 base, and 10 bases separated the two germline ends. The CDR3 has 14 amino acids. The CDR3 region is CASSDRRQSYEQYF. CDR3 nucleotides: TGCGCCAGCAGTGATAGGAGACAGTCCTACGAGCAGTACTTC.

V usage is TRBV5-1 and J usage is TRBJ1-6; D possibly corresponds to TRBD1 (5 bases). The CDR3 loop spans 15 amino acids. The V gene lost 3 bases and the J gene lost 9 bases, with 16 bases spanning the gap. Germline CDR1 reads SGHRS; CDR2 reads YFSETQ. CDR3 sequence reads: CASSSSDGGASPLHF. The CDR3 DNA sequence: TGCGCCAGCAGCTCCTCGGACGGCGGGGCTTCACCCCTCCACTTT. The whole variable domain, filled in from reference TRBV5-1 and TRBJ1-6, reads KAGVTQTPRYLIKTRGQQVTLSCSPISGHRSVSWYQQTPGQGLQFLFEYFSETQRNKGNFPGRFSGRQFSNSRSEMNVSTLELGDSALYLCASSSSDGGASPLHFGNGTRLTVT.

This clonotype is a singleton in its sample. The J gene is TRBJ2-7, the V gene TRBV6-6; D is possibly TRBD1 (5 bases). Germline values: CDR1 MNHNY, CDR2 SVGAGI (reference sequence). This CDR3 comprises 13 residues. V was shortened by 4 bases and J by 6 bases, with 13 bases between the two germline ends. CDR3 DNA sequence: TGTGCCAGCAGTTCTACTCCAGGGATCGAGCAGTACTTC. It is translated as CASSSTPGIEQYF.

This clonotype occurred a few times. The chain employs TRBV5-6 and TRBJ2-1; TRBD1 might be the D (5 bases). The CDR3 loop spans 11 amino acids. Deletions cut 4 bases from V and 11 bases from J, with 10 bases between. Germline CDR1 is SGHDT and CDR2 is YYEEEE. This chain's CDR3 is CASSRQSKQFF. CDR3 sequence (DNA): TGTGCCAGCAGCCGACAGAGTAAGCAGTTCTTC.

This clonotype was observed at least ten times. The J gene is TRBJ2-1, the V gene TRBV27; D call uncertain. Germline V gives CDR1 MNHEY, CDR2 SMNVEV (reference sequence). Between the trimmed V and J ends, which lost 3 bases and 4 bases, there was a span of 7 bases. The CDR3 is 13 residues long. CDR3 DNA: TGTGCCAGCAGTTTTGGCAGTTACAATGAGCAGTTCTTC. Its protein is CASSFGSYNEQFF.

The CDR3 region has the DNA TGTGCCAGCAGTTACTCGGGCAGGCCGGGGGTAGGCTACACCTTC. This codes for CASSYSGRPGVGYTF. The chain uses TRBV6-5 and TRBJ1-2; D is perhaps TRBD1 (5 bases). The CDR3 length is 15 residues. CDR1 and CDR2 from the germline V gene are MNHEY and SVGAGI. Trimming removed 0 bases at V and 8 bases at J, with 16 bases between.

The V and J genes are TRBV7-3 and TRBJ1-1; no definite D call. Germline CDR1 reads SGHTA; CDR2 reads FQGTGA. Deletions cut 1 base from V and 0 bases from J, with 9 bases between. The CDR3 covers 15 residues. The CDR3 sequence: CASSLSPGMNTEAFF. The CDR3 DNA follows: TGTGCCAGCAGCTTAAGTCCAGGAATGAACACTGAAGCTTTCTTT.

The chain joins TRBV10-3 to TRBJ2-7, with TRBD2 as a possible D gene (5 bases). Trimming took off 2 bases at V and 1 base at J, with 6 bases between the two ends. Looked up from germline, CDR1 is ENHRY and CDR2 is SYGVKD. The length of the CDR3 is 13 residues. CDR3 sequence: CAISETGSYEQYF. The CDR3 DNA follows: TGTGCCATCAGTGAGACGGGGTCCTACGAGCAGTACTTC.

This clonotype was counted at least ten times. V gene TRBV6-5 combines with J gene TRBJ1-2; 7 bases are a match to TRBD1. The trim removed 6 bases at V and 2 bases at J, leaving 6 bases unmatched. CDR3 length: 14 amino acids. The V gene's germline CDR1 is MNHEY and CDR2 SVGAGI. This CDR3 reads CASSLDRVNYGYTF. Here the CDR3 DNA reads TGTGCCAGCAGCCTAGACAGGGTCAACTATGGCTACACCTTC.

The gene calls are TRBV7-9 and TRBJ2-7; D not certain. CDR1 is SEHNR, CDR2 FQNEAQ, per germline (reference sequence). The length of the CDR3 is 13 residues. V was shortened by 8 bases and J by 4 bases, with 15 bases between the two germline ends. CDR3 DNA sequence: TGTGCCAGCGAGTCCCAAAGTGGATACGAGCAGTACTTC. Amino acid sequence: CASESQSGYEQYF.

This clonotype was seen just once. Relative to the germline gene, one junction end is altered; a read error may explain this. The chain is built from TRBV10-3 and TRBJ1-5; no clear D gene. This CDR3 contains 12 residues. Germline V lookup: CDR1 ENHRY, CDR2 SYGVKD. This chain's CDR3 is CAISGRNQPRHF. For the CDR3, the DNA is TGTGCCATCAGTGGGCGGAATCAGCCCCGGCATTTT.

As for this clonotype: At one boundary the junction diverges from the germline segment, which might be a read error. The chain carries TRBV12-3 or TRBV12-4 and TRBJ2-3, with 9 bases that match TRBD2. This CDR3 has 16 residues. The CDR3 bases are TGTGCCAGCAGTTTAGGGCTAGCGGGGAGAACAGATGCGCAGTATTTT. This gives the protein CASSLGLAGRTDAQYF.

The chain combines TRBV27 with TRBJ1-5, with TRBD1 as a possible D gene (5 bases). Looked up from germline, CDR1 is MNHEY and CDR2 is SMNVEV (reference sequence). Trimming removed 3 bases at V and 6 bases at J, with 9 bases between. The CDR3 covers 13 residues. The CDR3 here is CASSFTQGQPQHF. The CDR3 DNA sequence: TGTGCCAGCAGTTTTACCCAGGGTCAGCCCCAGCATTTT.

This clonotype was seen just once. The chain couples TRBV3-1 to TRBJ1-2; D gene ambiguous. The CDR3 runs to 12 residues. V was trimmed by 1 base and J by 7 bases, leaving 7 bases between them. Germline V CDR1 and CDR2: LGHDT, YNNKEL (reference sequence). The CDR3 loop is CASSQGRGGYTF. CDR3 sequence (DNA): TGTGCCAGCAGCCAAGGTCGGGGTGGCTACACCTTC.

The chain links TRBV7-9 to TRBJ2-1; D might be TRBD2 (5 bases). This CDR3 has 12 residues. V shed 6 bases and J shed 8 bases, with 11 bases lying between them. Germline values: CDR1 SEHNR, CDR2 FQNEAQ (reference sequence). Here the CDR3 reads CASSYRTHEQFF. In DNA, the CDR3 is TGTGCCAGCAGTTACCGGACTCATGAGCAGTTCTTC.